This entry lists 32 T cell receptor beta chains sequenced from one sample in a study of T cells after yellow fever vaccination. TCRdb ran MiXCR on the 5' RACE reads and lists one entry per CDR3 protein. In the table there are fewer than 85,000 distinct CDR3 sequences, 7.5% to 8% of which are singletons. This specimen was CD8+ T cells sorted from PBMCs, taken on the day of the yellow fever booster vaccination. These receptors all stem from a man aged 25 to 45 who received the YFV17D yellow fever vaccine.

There are a few counts of this clonotype. The chain is built from TRBV5-4 and TRBJ2-1; 7 nucleotides align to TRBD2. Per the germline V gene, CDR1 is SGHNT and CDR2 is YYREEE (reference sequence). The V segment lost 7 bases and the J segment 9 bases; nucleotides outside the gene matches: 7. The CDR3 contains 12 residues. The CDR3, as DNA: TGTGCCAGCGAGCGGGAACGTGGTGAGCAGTTCTTC. Translated, it gives CASERERGEQFF. The full variable domain, in which reference TRBV5-4 and TRBJ2-1 provide the parts outside the CDR3, is ETGVTQSPTHLIKTRGQQVTLRCSSQSGHNTVSWYQQALGQGPQFIFQYYREEENGRGNFPPRFSGLQFPNYSSELNVNALELDDSALYLCASERERGEQFFGPGTRLTVL.

V usage is TRBV7-2 and J usage is TRBJ2-3, with D perhaps matching TRBD2 (6 bases). V shed 3 bases and J shed 3 bases, with 13 bases lying between them. CDR1 is SGHTA and CDR2 is FQGNSA in the germline V gene. CDR3 length: 15 residues. CDR3 DNA sequence: TGTGCCAGCAGCTTGACCGGGACTGAGACAGATACGCAGTATTTT. The encoded protein is CASSLTGTETDTQYF. The variable domain in full, completed from reference TRBV7-2 and TRBJ2-3, reads GAGVSQSPSNKVTEKGKDVELRCDPISGHTALYWYRQSLGQGLEFLIYFQGNSAPDKSGLPSDRFSAERTGGSVSTLTIQRTQQEDSAVYLCASSLTGTETDTQYFGPGTRLTVL.

The table lists this clonotype with many counts. V is TRBV11-2 and J is TRBJ2-3; D gene ambiguous. This CDR3 comprises 11 residues. The V and J ends lost 6 bases and 2 bases respectively, with 3 bases between them. Germline V lookup: CDR1 SGHAT, CDR2 FQNNGV. In DNA, the CDR3 is TGTGCCAGCAGATTCACAGATACGCAGTATTTT. Residues: CASRFTDTQYF.

This clonotype was recorded a few times. This chain links TRBV7-2 with TRBJ1-1; perhaps TRBD1 as D (5 bases). Germline V lookup: CDR1 SGHTA, CDR2 FQGNSA. The CDR3 is made up of 14 amino acids. With 5 bases removed from V and 7 bases from J, the gap between germline ends came to 17 bases. As DNA, the CDR3 is TGTGCCAGCAGCCTCCATGGGGGGTCGGGTGAAGCTTTCTTT. Translation: CASSLHGGSGEAFF.

The gene calls are TRBV19 and TRBJ2-4, with 7 positions matching TRBD1. This CDR3 is 15 amino acids long. CDR1 and CDR2 (germline): LNHDA, SQIVND (reference sequence). J lost 5 bases, V lost 6 bases, and 10 bases had no gene match. The CDR3 reads CASRKGQLGENIQYF. The CDR3 coding sequence is TGTGCCAGTAGGAAGGGACAGTTGGGGGAAAACATTCAGTACTTC.

This clonotype was seen many times. The chain uses TRBV7-9 and TRBJ2-7; TRBD2 aligns across 12 bases. Germline values: CDR1 SEHNR, CDR2 FQNEAQ (reference sequence). The junction had 5 bases not matched to a gene; V was cut back by 6 bases and J by 2 bases. This CDR3 spans 15 amino acids. The CDR3 DNA follows: TGTGCCAGCAGTTCTAGCGGGAGGGACCCCTACGAGCAGTACTTC. Protein product: CASSSSGRDPYEQYF.

V gene TRBV20-1 combines with J gene TRBJ1-2; D is unclear. This CDR3 comprises 14 residues. The germline V and J ends were trimmed by 1 base and 8 bases, with 17 bases remaining between them. CDR1 is DFQATT and CDR2 is SNEGSKA in the germline V gene (reference sequence). CDR3 residues: CSARAVTGSGGYTF. The CDR3 DNA reads as TGCAGTGCTAGAGCGGTAACGGGAAGCGGAGGCTACACCTTC.

This clonotype was recorded many times. The chain recombines TRBV12-3 or TRBV12-4 with TRBJ2-7, with D unclear. Trimming shortened V by 3 bases and J by 4 bases, and 4 bases separated the two germline ends. This CDR3 is built from 11 residues. CDR3 protein: CASSFLYEQYF. The CDR3 region has the DNA TGTGCCAGCAGTTTCCTTTACGAGCAGTACTTC.

The V call is TRBV29-1, the J call TRBJ2-5; D might be TRBD1 or TRBD2, each matching 5 bases. The germline V and J ends were trimmed by 0 bases and 2 bases, with 13 bases remaining between them. The CDR3 sequence is 15 residues long. Germline lookup yields CDR1 SQVTM and CDR2 ANQGSEA. The chain's CDR3 is CSVEDEWGFQETQYF. CDR3 coding DNA: TGCAGCGTTGAAGACGAGTGGGGGTTTCAAGAGACCCAGTACTTC. Complete variable domain (other parts from reference TRBV29-1 and TRBJ2-5): SAVISQKPSRDICQRGTSLTIQCQVDSQVTMMFWYRQQPGQSLTLIATANQGSEATYESGFVIDKFPISRPNLTFSTLTVSNMSPEDSSIYLCSVEDEWGFQETQYFGPGTRLLVL.

This clonotype was detected only a few times. The rearrangement joins TRBV25-1 to TRBJ2-1, with a tentative D call TRBD2 (5 bases). From germline, CDR1 is MGHDK and CDR2 SYGVNS. Trimming shortened V by 9 bases and J by 8 bases, and 11 bases separated the two germline ends. This CDR3 is built from 11 residues. The CDR3 sequence is CASGSAHEQFF. For the CDR3, the DNA is TGTGCCAGTGGGAGCGCCCATGAGCAGTTCTTC.

The V and J genes are TRBV19 and TRBJ2-5; TRBD2 might be the D (5 bases). Per the germline V gene, CDR1 is LNHDA and CDR2 is SQIVND (reference sequence). The CDR3 has 13 amino acids. The V end lost 7 bases, the J end lost 5 bases, and 14 bases lay between the germline ends. The CDR3 DNA is TGTGCCAGTAAGGTTGGTTGGGAGGAGACCCAGTACTTC. It specifies CASKVGWEETQYF.

The V and J genes are TRBV5-6 and TRBJ2-2; 10 nucleotides line up with TRBD1. This CDR3 spans 16 amino acids. Per germline, CDR1 SGHDT and CDR2 YYEEEE. V lost 1 base and J lost 4; bases outside the gene matches: 4. The CDR3 bases are TGTGCCAGCAGCTTGTGGGACAGGGGACGCACCGGGGAGCTGTTTTTT. It translates to CASSLWDRGRTGELFF. The full variable domain, in which reference TRBV5-6 and TRBJ2-2 provide the parts outside the CDR3, is DAGVTQSPTHLIKTRGQQVTLRCSPKSGHDTVSWYQQALGQGPQFIFQYYEEEERQRGNFPDRFSGHQFPNYSSELNVNALLLGDSALYLCASSLWDRGRTGELFFGEGSRLTVL.

This clonotype was seen many times. CDR3 coding DNA: TGTGCCAGCAGCCAAGCAGTTGGAGCCGGGACTATATACAATGAGCAGTTCTTC. Its protein is CASSQAVGAGTIYNEQFF. This chain connects TRBV14 to TRBJ2-1; TRBD2 matches 7 bases. Germline CDR1 SGHDN, CDR2 FVKESK. The CDR3 is 18 residues long. V shed 1 base and J 4 bases; nucleotides not matched to a gene: 13.

This clonotype appeared a few times. The chain has TRBV12-3 or TRBV12-4 and TRBJ1-5; D is perhaps TRBD1 (6 bases). This CDR3 has 15 residues. The V end lost 3 bases, the J end lost 1 base, and 10 bases lay between the germline ends. DNA of the CDR3: TGTGCCAGCAGTTTCCAGGGGACGAGCAATCAGCCCCAGCATTTT. Translated: CASSFQGTSNQPQHF.

This clonotype was seen a handful of times. V is TRBV4-3 and J is TRBJ2-7; 14 positions agree with TRBD2. V lost 1 base, J lost 5 bases, and 1 base stayed unmatched. Germline loops: CDR1 LGHNA, CDR2 YSLEER. The CDR3 is 15 residues long. The CDR3 coding sequence is TGCGCCAGCAGCCAAGGGGGACTAGCGGGAGACGAGCAGTACTTC. Protein product: CASSQGGLAGDEQYF.

This chain links TRBV28 with TRBJ2-3, with 11 bases fitting TRBD2. Trimming cost V 7 bases and J 1 base; bases outside gene matches: 4. The CDR3 length is 15 residues. Germline V CDR1 and CDR2: MDHEN, SYDVKM. The DNA of the CDR3 is TGTGCCAGCATGGAGGGACTAGCGGGCACAGATACGCAGTATTTT. It encodes CASMEGLAGTDTQYF.

This clonotype was observed a few times. The V and J genes are TRBV5-6 and TRBJ1-4, with D unclear. Germline loops: CDR1 SGHDT, CDR2 YYEEEE. Trimming shortened V by 4 bases and J by 6 bases, and 19 bases separated the two germline ends. The CDR3 is 16 residues long. This chain's CDR3 is CASSPSGDFADEKLFF. Here the CDR3 DNA reads TGTGCCAGCAGCCCCTCGGGTGATTTCGCCGATGAAAAACTGTTTTTT.

Only a few counts were recorded for this clonotype. The genes are TRBV7-9 and TRBJ2-1; D is possibly TRBD1 (5 bases). Germline V CDR1 and CDR2: SEHNR, FQNEAQ (reference sequence). Trimming took 5 bases from V and 12 from J, leaving 17 bases between them. This CDR3 region has 13 residues. The CDR3 DNA reads as TGTGCCAGCAGCCCACACGGCGCCCAGGGGCAGTTCTTC. Its translation is CASSPHGAQGQFF.

This clonotype has just a few counts. The chain is built from TRBV7-9 and TRBJ1-2; D perhaps matches TRBD1 (6 bases). Between the trimmed V and J ends, which lost 5 bases and 4 bases, there was a span of 14 bases. This CDR3 comprises 14 residues. Germline values: CDR1 SEHNR, CDR2 FQNEAQ (reference sequence). As DNA, the CDR3 is TGTGCCAGCAGCCCGGAGGGGGACGGCTATGGCTACACCTTC. It translates to CASSPEGDGYGYTF.

The table lists this clonotype with a few counts. This chain links TRBV9 with TRBJ2-7, with D possibly TRBD2 on 5 matching bases. Germline CDR1 reads SGDLS; CDR2 reads YYNGEE. The CDR3 is 12 residues long. With 7 bases removed from V and 6 bases from J, the gap between germline ends came to 14 bases. The CDR3 sequence: CASGTSFSEQYF. For the CDR3, the DNA is TGTGCCAGCGGCACTAGTTTCTCCGAGCAGTACTTC. The entire variable domain, with the rest obtained from reference TRBV9 and TRBJ2-7, is as follows: DSGVTQTPKHLITATGQRVTLRCSPRSGDLSVYWYQQSLDQGLQFLIQYYNGEERAKGNILERFSAQQFPDLHSELNLSSLELGDSALYFCASGTSFSEQYFGPGTRLTVT.

The chain recombines TRBV3-1 with TRBJ2-3; 9 nucleotides match TRBD2. Germline values: CDR1 LGHDT, CDR2 YNNKEL (reference sequence). V shed 1 base, J shed 2 bases, and the junction held 1 base outside the gene matches. The CDR3 spans 15 residues. As DNA, the CDR3 is TGTGCCAGCAGCCAAGGACTAGCGGACACAGATACGCAGTATTTT. Translating gives CASSQGLADTDTQYF.

In this sample, this clonotype turned up many times. This chain links TRBV15 with TRBJ2-3, with D possibly being TRBD1 or TRBD2 (5 bases each). V dropped 6 bases and J dropped 4 bases, with 17 bases sitting between them. The CDR3 consists of 15 residues. CDR1 LNHNV and CDR2 YYDKDF come from the germline V gene (reference sequence). CDR3 coding DNA: TGTGCCACCAGGCGCCGGGACCCAATTCCAGATACGCAGTATTTT. This translates into CATRRRDPIPDTQYF.

This clonotype was seen a handful of times. The genes are TRBV9 and TRBJ2-1; 9 nucleotides match TRBD2. Trimming cost V 3 bases and J 5 bases; bases outside gene matches: 3. Looked up from germline, CDR1 is SGDLS and CDR2 is YYNGEE. This CDR3 spans 14 amino acids. CDR3 sequence (DNA): TGTGCCAGCAGCGGACTAGCGGAGGACAATGAGCAGTTCTTC. Amino acids: CASSGLAEDNEQFF.

The chain has TRBV27 and TRBJ1-2; 7 positions match TRBD1. In germline, CDR1 is MNHEY, CDR2 SMNVEV (reference sequence). CDR3 length equals 14 residues. Trimming took 4 bases from V and 3 from J; bases not matched to a gene: 5. CDR3 in amino acids: CASSSGGVDYGYTF. CDR3 nucleotides: TGTGCCAGCAGTTCAGGGGGGGTAGACTATGGCTACACCTTC.

This rearrangement joins TRBV5-1 to TRBJ2-7; 11 bases fit TRBD2. The CDR3 length is 15 residues. CDR1 SGHRS and CDR2 YFSETQ come from the germline V gene. Trimming took 0 bases from V and 7 from J; bases not matched to a gene: 6. The CDR3 loop is CASSLAGASGREQYF. The DNA of the CDR3 is TGCGCCAGCAGCTTGGCCGGGGCTAGCGGGAGGGAGCAGTACTTC.

The genes are TRBV15 and TRBJ2-5, with D perhaps matching TRBD2 (6 bases). Germline-derived CDR1 and CDR2 are LNHNV and YYDKDF (reference sequence). The length of the CDR3 is 16 residues. V lost 0 bases to trimming and J lost 5 bases, with 16 bases between them. The CDR3 protein is CATSRDGGADEETQYF. The CDR3, as DNA: TGTGCCACCAGCAGAGATGGCGGGGCGGACGAGGAGACCCAGTACTTC.

This clonotype turned up a few times. The chain combines TRBV6-5 with TRBJ2-1; no clear D. The CDR3 is 12 residues long. Per germline, CDR1 MNHEY and CDR2 SVGAGI. The V end lost 4 bases, the J end lost 8 bases, and 9 bases lay between the germline ends. The CDR3 loop is CASSSDLDEQFF. For the CDR3, the DNA is TGTGCCAGCAGTTCTGATTTGGATGAGCAGTTCTTC.

In its sample, this clonotype was seen a few times. The rearrangement uses TRBV5-4 and TRBJ2-2; the match to TRBD2 covers 7 bases. After removal of 0 bases from V and 3 bases from J, the junction contained 2 bases not matched to a gene. The CDR3 loop spans 15 amino acids. Germline CDR1 reads SGHNT; CDR2 reads YYREEE (reference sequence). The CDR3 loop is CASSLVAGDTGELFF. The CDR3 region has the DNA TGTGCCAGCAGCTTGGTGGCGGGGGACACCGGGGAGCTGTTTTTT. Looking up the rest from reference TRBV5-4 and TRBJ2-2 gives the full variable domain: ETGVTQSPTHLIKTRGQQVTLRCSSQSGHNTVSWYQQALGQGPQFIFQYYREEENGRGNFPPRFSGLQFPNYSSELNVNALELDDSALYLCASSLVAGDTGELFFGEGSRLTVL.

This clonotype showed up many times. The gene calls are TRBV5-1 and TRBJ2-1, with D perhaps matching TRBD2 (6 bases). V gave up 4 bases and J gave up 2 bases, with 13 bases separating them. Germline CDR1 reads SGHRS; CDR2 reads YFSETQ. CDR3 length: 15 amino acids. CDR3 sequence reads: CASSTLGGTYNEQFF. The CDR3 nucleotides are TGCGCCAGCAGCACCCTCGGGGGTACCTACAATGAGCAGTTCTTC. Full variable domain (remainder filled in from reference TRBV5-1 and TRBJ2-1): KAGVTQTPRYLIKTRGQQVTLSCSPISGHRSVSWYQQTPGQGLQFLFEYFSETQRNKGNFPGRFSGRQFSNSRSEMNVSTLELGDSALYLCASSTLGGTYNEQFFGPGTRLTVL.

The rearrangement joins TRBV5-1 to TRBJ2-3; 10 bases fit TRBD1. CDR1 is SGHRS, CDR2 YFSETQ, per germline. Germline trimming cut 4 bases from V and 2 bases from J; bases unmatched to any gene: 10. The CDR3 runs to 17 residues. CDR3 amino acids: CASSPLGTGVPTDTQYF. CDR3 DNA: TGCGCCAGCAGCCCCCTCGGGACAGGGGTCCCCACAGATACGCAGTATTTT.

This clonotype was picked up many times. At one of its ends the junction is not consistent with the germline gene, which may arise from a read error. The chain recombines TRBV12-3 or TRBV12-4 with TRBJ2-1; D perhaps matches TRBD2 (6 bases). CDR3 length: 13 residues. CDR3 bases: TGTGCCAGCAGTTTAAGCGTCAGTGACGGCGGGGAGTTC. It codes for CASSLSVSDGGEF.

This clonotype was seen only a few times. J is TRBJ2-7 and V is TRBV21-1; TRBD1, as called in the table, went unchecked against the DNA. TRBV21-1 has pseudogene status. The CDR3 is made up of 16 amino acids. In DNA form, the CDR3 reads TGTGCCAGCAGCAAAGAGGGGGGGGGGCCCTCCTACGAGCAGTACTTC. It yields the protein CASSKEGGGPSYEQYF.